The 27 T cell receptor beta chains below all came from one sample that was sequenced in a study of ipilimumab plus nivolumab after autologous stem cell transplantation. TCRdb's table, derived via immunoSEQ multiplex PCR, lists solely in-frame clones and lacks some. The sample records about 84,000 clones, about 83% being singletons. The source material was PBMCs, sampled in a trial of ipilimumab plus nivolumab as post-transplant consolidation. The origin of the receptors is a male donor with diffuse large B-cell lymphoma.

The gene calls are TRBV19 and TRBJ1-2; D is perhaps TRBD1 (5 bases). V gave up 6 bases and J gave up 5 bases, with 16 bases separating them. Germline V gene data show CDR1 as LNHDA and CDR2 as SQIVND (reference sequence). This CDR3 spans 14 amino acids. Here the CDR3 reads CASSPRGLSYGYTF. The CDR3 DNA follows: TGTGCCAGTAGCCCGAGGGGCTTGAGTTATGGCTACACCTTC.

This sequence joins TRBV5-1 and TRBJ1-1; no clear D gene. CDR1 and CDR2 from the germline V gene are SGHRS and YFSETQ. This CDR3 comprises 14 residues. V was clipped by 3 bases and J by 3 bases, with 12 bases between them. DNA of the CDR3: TGCGCCAGCAGCTGGGTGGACGGGGACACTGAAGCTTTCTTT. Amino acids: CASSWVDGDTEAFF.

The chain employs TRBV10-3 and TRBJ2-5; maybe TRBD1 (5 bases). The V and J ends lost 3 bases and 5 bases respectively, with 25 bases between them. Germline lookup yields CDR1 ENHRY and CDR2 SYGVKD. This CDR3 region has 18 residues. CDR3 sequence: CAISERGGQSSVAETQYF. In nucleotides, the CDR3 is TGTGCCATCAGTGAAAGGGGTGGGCAGTCGTCTGTTGCGGAGACCCAGTACTTC.

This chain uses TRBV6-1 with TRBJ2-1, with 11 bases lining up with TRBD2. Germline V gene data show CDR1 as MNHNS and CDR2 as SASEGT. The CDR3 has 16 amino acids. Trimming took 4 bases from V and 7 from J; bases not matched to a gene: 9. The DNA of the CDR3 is TGTGCCAGCAGTGGCGGACTAGCGGGCGTCAGGAATGAGCAGTTCTTC. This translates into CASSGGLAGVRNEQFF.

The CDR3 coding sequence is TGCGCCAGCAGCCAAGGGCTGGGGACAGCGGGACGGGCCACCCTCCACTTT. It yields the protein CASSQGLGTAGRATLHF. The chain uses TRBV4-3 and TRBJ1-6; the match to TRBD1 covers 7 bases. J lost 14 bases, V lost 1 base, and 17 bases had no gene match. The CDR3 covers 17 residues. Germline lookup yields CDR1 LGHNA and CDR2 YSLEER.

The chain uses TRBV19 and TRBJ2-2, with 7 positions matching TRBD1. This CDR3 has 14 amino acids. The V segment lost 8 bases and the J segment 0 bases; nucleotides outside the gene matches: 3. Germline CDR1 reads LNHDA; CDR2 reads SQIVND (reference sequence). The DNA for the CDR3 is TGTGCCAGTCGGGACAGCCCGAACACCGGGGAGCTGTTTTTT. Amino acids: CASRDSPNTGELFF.

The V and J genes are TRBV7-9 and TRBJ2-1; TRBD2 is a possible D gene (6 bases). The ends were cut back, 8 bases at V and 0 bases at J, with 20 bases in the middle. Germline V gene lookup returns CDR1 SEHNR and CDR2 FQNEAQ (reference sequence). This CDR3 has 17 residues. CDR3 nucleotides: TGTGCCAGCGCAGGCGGCTTACGGGGGAGCTCCTACAATGAGCAGTTCTTC. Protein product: CASAGGLRGSSYNEQFF.

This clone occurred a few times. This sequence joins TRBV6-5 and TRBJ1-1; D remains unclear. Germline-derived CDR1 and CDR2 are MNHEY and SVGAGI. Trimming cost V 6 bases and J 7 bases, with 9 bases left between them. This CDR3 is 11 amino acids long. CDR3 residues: CASSALGEAFF. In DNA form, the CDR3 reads TGTGCCAGCAGCGCCCTCGGTGAAGCTTTCTTT.

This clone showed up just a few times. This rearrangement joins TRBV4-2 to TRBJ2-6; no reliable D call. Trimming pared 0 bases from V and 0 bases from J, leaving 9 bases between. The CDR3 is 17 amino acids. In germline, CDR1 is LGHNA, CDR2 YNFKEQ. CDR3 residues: CASSQDPERSGANVLTF. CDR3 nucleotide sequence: TGTGCCAGCAGCCAAGATCCGGAGCGCTCTGGGGCCAACGTCCTGACTTTC.

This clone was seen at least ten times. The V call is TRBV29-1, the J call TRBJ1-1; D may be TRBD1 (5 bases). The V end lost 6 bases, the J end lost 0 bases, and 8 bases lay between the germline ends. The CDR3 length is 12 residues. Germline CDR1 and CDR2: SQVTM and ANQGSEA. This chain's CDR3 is CSVRGLNTEAFF. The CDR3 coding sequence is TGCAGCGTAAGGGGATTGAACACTGAAGCTTTCTTT.

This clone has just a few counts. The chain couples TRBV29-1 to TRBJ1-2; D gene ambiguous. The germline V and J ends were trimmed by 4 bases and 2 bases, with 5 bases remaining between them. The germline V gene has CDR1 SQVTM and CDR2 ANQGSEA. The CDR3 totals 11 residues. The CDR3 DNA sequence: TGCAGCGTTGCAGAAAACTATGGCTACACCTTC. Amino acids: CSVAENYGYTF.

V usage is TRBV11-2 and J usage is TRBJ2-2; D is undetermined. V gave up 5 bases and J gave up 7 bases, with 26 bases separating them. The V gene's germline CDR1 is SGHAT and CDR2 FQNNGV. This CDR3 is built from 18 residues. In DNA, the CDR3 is TGTGCCAGCAGCCGTACCCGATTTGTGGGCAAAATGGACGGGGAGCTGTTTTTT. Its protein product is CASSRTRFVGKMDGELFF.

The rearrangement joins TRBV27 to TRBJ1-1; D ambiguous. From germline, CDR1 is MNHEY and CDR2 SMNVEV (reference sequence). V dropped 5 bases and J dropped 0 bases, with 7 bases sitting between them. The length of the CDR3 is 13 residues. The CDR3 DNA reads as TGTGCCAGCAGTCCCATTATGAACACTGAAGCTTTCTTT. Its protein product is CASSPIMNTEAFF.

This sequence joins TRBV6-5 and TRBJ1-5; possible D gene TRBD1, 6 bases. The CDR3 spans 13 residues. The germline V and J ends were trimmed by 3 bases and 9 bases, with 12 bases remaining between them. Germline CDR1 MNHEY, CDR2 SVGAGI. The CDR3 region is CASSYRGLRPQHF. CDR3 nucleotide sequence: TGTGCCAGCAGTTATAGGGGGTTGCGGCCCCAGCATTTT.

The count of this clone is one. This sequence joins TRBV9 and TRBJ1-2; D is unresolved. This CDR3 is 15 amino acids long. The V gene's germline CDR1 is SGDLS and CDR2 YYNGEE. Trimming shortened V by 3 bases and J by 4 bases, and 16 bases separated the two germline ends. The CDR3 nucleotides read TGTGCCAGCAGCGGGACGGACCTGTTCGGCTATGGCTACACCTTC. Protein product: CASSGTDLFGYGYTF.

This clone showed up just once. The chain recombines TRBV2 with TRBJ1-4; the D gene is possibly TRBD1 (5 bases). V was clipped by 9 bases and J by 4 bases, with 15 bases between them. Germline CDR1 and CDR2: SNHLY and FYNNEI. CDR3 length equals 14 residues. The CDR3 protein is CASSRFDSNEKLFF. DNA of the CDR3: TGTGCCAGTTCCCGGTTCGACAGTAATGAAAAACTGTTTTTT.

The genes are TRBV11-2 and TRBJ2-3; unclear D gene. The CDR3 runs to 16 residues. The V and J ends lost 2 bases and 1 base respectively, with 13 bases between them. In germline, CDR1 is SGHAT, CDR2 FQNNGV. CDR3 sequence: CASSLYVPGGTDTQYF. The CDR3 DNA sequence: TGTGCCAGCAGCTTATACGTCCCTGGGGGCACAGATACGCAGTATTTT.

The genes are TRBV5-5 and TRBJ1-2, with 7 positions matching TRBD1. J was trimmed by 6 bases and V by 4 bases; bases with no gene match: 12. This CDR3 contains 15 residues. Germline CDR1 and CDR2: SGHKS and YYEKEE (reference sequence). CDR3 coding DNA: TGTGCCAGCAGCATAAGACAGGGCGGAGTTAATGGCTACACCTTC. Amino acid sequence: CASSIRQGGVNGYTF.

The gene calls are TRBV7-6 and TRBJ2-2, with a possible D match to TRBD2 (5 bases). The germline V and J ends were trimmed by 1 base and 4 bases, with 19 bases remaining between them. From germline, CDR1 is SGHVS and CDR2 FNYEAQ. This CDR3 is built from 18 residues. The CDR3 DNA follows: TGTGCCAGCAGCTTAGAGGCCCCACGCCGGGGTGGCACCGGGGAGCTGTTTTTT. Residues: CASSLEAPRRGGTGELFF.

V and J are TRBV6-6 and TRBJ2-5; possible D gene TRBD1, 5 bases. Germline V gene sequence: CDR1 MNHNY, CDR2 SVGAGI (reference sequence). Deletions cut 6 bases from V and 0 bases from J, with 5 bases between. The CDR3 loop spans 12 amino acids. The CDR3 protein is CASRTDQETQYF. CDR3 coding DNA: TGTGCCAGCAGGACAGACCAAGAGACCCAGTACTTC.

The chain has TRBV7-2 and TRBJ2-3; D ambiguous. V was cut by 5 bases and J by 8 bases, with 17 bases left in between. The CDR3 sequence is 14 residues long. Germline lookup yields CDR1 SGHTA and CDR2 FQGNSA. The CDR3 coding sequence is TGTGCCAGCAGCCTTCTAGAGATTTCGGGTACGCAGTATTTT. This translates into CASSLLEISGTQYF.

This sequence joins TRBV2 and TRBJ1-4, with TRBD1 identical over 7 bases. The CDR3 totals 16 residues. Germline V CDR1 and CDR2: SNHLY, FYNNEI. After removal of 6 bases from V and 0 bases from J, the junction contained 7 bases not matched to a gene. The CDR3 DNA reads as TGTGCCAGCAGCACACAGGGGATTGCAACTAATGAAAAACTGTTTTTT. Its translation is CASSTQGIATNEKLFF. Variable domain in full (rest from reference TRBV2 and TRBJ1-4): EPEVTQTPSHQVTQMGQEVILRCVPISNHLYFYWYRQILGQKVEFLVSFYNNEISEKSEIFDDQFSVERPDGSNFTLKIRSTKLEDSAMYFCASSTQGIATNEKLFFGSGTQLSVL.

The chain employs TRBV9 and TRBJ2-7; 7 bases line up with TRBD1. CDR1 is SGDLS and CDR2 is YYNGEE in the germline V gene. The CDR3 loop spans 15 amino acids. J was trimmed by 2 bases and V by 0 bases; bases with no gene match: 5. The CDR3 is CASSVGGQPTYEQYF. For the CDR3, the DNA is TGTGCCAGCAGCGTAGGGGGACAGCCCACCTACGAGCAGTACTTC.

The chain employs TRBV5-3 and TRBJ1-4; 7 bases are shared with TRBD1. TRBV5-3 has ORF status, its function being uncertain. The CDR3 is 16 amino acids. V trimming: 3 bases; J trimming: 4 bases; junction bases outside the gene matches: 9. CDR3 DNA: TGTGCCAGAAGCTCCGACAGGGAAAAGGGTAATGAAAAACTGTTTTTT. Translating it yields CARSSDREKGNEKLFF.

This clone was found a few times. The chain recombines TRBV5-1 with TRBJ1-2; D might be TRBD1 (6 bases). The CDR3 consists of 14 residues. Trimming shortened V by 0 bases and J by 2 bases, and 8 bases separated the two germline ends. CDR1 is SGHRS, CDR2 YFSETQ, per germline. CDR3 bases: TGCGCCAGCAGCTTGGACAGGGTCAACTATGGCTACACCTTC. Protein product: CASSLDRVNYGYTF.

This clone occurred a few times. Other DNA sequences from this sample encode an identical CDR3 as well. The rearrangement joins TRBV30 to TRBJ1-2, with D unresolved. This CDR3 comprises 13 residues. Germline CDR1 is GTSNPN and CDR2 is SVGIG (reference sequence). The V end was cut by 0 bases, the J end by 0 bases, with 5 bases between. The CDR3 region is CAWSVEANYGYTF. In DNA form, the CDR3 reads TGTGCCTGGAGTGTTGAAGCTAACTATGGCTACACCTTC.

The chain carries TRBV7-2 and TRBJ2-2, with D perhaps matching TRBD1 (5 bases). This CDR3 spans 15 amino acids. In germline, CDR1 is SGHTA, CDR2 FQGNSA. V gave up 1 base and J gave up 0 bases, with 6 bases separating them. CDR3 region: CASSLGGANTGELFF. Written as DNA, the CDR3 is TGTGCCAGCAGCTTAGGGGGCGCGAACACCGGGGAGCTGTTTTTT.